This record concerns one T cell receptor (beta chain) sequence. Its target antigen remains unknown. The read ends 3 residues before the CDR3 terminus; that terminus is restored from the germline J gene. Every participant had a single incident cervical HPV16 infection, and prevalent HPV16 infections were excluded. Cervical HPV DNA was detected with MY09/MY11 PCR, and genotyping was done with dot-blot hybridization. Around 15 mL of heparinized blood were centrifuged, and the buffy coat was split into aliquots, frozen at -30 degrees C, and then kept at -80 degrees C. QIAGEN kits were used to extract genomic DNA from buffy coat specimens. This sample was taken from a study of T cells in women clearing cervical HPV infection (dated by TCRdb to 2016 to 2018). Concerning the study at large: The cases were about two dozen women with histologically confirmed HPV16-related CIN3 or worse, and 2 of those women had invasive cancers. Cases had a median age of around 34 years compared with more than 37 for controls, and baseline characteristics showed no significant differences between the groups. Among cases, blood sampling came a median of 149 days after lesion detection, with an interquartile range of about 80 to 220 days. HLA typing was available for only a few women, so HLA type could not be excluded as a confounder. Five blinded duplicates per group were added as quality controls, so that approximately 60 samples were obtained: some 50 participants and 10 replicates. The roughly 27 controls were women who cleared a single incident HPV16 infection within 12 months without developing precancer or cancer. The parent cohort enrolled around 9,800 women aged 18 or older in Guanacaste, Costa Rica, during about 1992 to 1994 and followed them for 6 to 7 years. This exploratory proof-of-principle case-control study, nested within the Guanacaste HPV Natural History Study in Costa Rica, compared TCR repertoires among women with different cervical HPV16 outcomes. Cases and controls were matched on year of sample collection and on age within five years. Blood from cases was drawn at the visit where the lesion was first identified, while blood from controls was drawn once the infection was no longer detected.

TCR beta CDR3 regions were amplified by multiplex PCR from an average of around 1,200 ng genomic DNA per sample using the immunoSEQ assay. The assay corrected primer bias using a complete synthetic TCR repertoire to establish an amplification baseline. The amplicons were sequenced using the Illumina platform. In the original analysis: Sequences were error-corrected by clustering with frequency ratios and a modified nearest-neighbor algorithm and were then analyzed in the immunoSEQ Analyzer with IMGT gene definitions. At each rarefaction depth, TCR richness and evenness were averaged across 20 rarefaction repeats, and samples with fewer sequences than that depth were excluded. Wilcoxon rank sum tests with FDR correction were used to compare V, D and J gene relative abundances between the groups. For the blinded duplicates, the intraclass correlation was 95% to 97% for TCR richness and averaged approximately 76% across around 66 gene segments. In its TCRdb copy, this immuneACCESS table keeps in-frame sequences only and misses some clones. Where compared with another copy, unresolved V genes explain less than half of these, and the others have no known cause. Clone size and V and J calls were adopted from that table, with D and trimming inferred from the DNA. The data table for this sample lists roughly 34,000 clones. Together, the top ten hold under 7% of the sample.

Summary of the overall study and its limitations: By combining richness with V gene abundances, random forest classifiers separated cases from controls with an estimated AUC of 0.83. Because the number of T cells per sample was unknown, the richness differences could reflect varying T-cell content rather than repertoire biology. TRBV6-7 relative abundance was lower in cases than in controls (approximately 0.11% versus 0.16%; Bonferroni P = 0.0008). Whether associations preceded infection or resulted from infection could not be shown with the cross-sectional design, and effector/memory subsets and HPV-specific T cells were not isolated. CIN3+ cases had significantly higher TCR repertoire richness than controls across sequencing depths, but evenness did not differ between the groups.

V trim: 2 bases; J trim: 7 bases; unmatched bases: 8. The germline V gene yields SNHLY for CDR1 and FYNNEI for CDR2. The CDR3 holds 16 amino acids from the cysteine to the phenylalanine. Of the CDR3's DNA, 39 bases were read; they are in frame from base 1. This receptor was taken from a woman between 18 and 70 years old with a cervical HPV16 infection that either progressed to CIN3+ or cleared (not recorded which). The rearrangement joined TRBV2 to TRBJ2-1, with 10 bases matching TRBD2. Sequencing used blood buffy coat. Incomplete CDR3 DNA: TGTGCCAGCAGTGAATTCTTAACTAGCGGGACGAATGAG. Its amino acids are CASSEFLTSGTNE. In full, the CDR3 reads CASSEFLTSGTNEQFF. This CDR3, with the reference TRBV2 and TRBJ2-1 proteins standing in past its ends, gives the full variable domain EPEVTQTPSHQVTQMGQEVILRCVPISNHLYFYWYRQILGQKVEFLVSFYNNEISEKSEIFDDQFSVERPDGSNFTLKIRSTKLEDSAMYFCASSEFLTSGTNEQFFGPGTRLTVL.